This T cell receptor beta chain stems from a study of T cell responses to AZD1222 COVID-19 vaccine. The wider study: It was second doses at about 4 or about 12 weeks that were pooled. Study findings and constraints: Mapped onto spike, vaccine-associated CD4 TCRs spanned it and were dominant at 160-218 and 743-854. Donors were mostly white British, more females; clonal diversity possibly underestimated.

Notes on this clone: What it recognizes is unknown.

Germline values: CDR1 MDHEN, CDR2 SYDVKM. V was pared by 5 bases and J by 2 bases, with 1 base of the junction left unmatched. This CDR3 comprises 15 residues. Sequencing was performed with immunoSEQ multiplex PCR; in TCRdb, only in-frame clones are kept and a portion is missing. The table shows about 90,000 clones, with over 70% occurring only once. The chain employs TRBV28 and TRBJ2-1, with 12 bases aligning to TRBD2. This sequence was found in an adult in good health. Specimen: peripheral blood, collected on day 0 of AZD1222 vaccination. CDR3 bases: TGTGCCAGCAGTCCTAGCGGGAGGGCCTACAATGAGCAGTTCTTC. Residues: CASSPSGRAYNEQFF. Drawing the rest from reference TRBV28 and TRBJ2-1, the complete variable domain is DVKVTQSSRYLVKRTGEKVFLECVQDMDHENMFWYRQDPGLGLRLIYFSYDVKMKEKGDIPEGYSVSREKKERFSLILESASTNQTSMYLCASSPSGRAYNEQFFGPGTRLTVL.